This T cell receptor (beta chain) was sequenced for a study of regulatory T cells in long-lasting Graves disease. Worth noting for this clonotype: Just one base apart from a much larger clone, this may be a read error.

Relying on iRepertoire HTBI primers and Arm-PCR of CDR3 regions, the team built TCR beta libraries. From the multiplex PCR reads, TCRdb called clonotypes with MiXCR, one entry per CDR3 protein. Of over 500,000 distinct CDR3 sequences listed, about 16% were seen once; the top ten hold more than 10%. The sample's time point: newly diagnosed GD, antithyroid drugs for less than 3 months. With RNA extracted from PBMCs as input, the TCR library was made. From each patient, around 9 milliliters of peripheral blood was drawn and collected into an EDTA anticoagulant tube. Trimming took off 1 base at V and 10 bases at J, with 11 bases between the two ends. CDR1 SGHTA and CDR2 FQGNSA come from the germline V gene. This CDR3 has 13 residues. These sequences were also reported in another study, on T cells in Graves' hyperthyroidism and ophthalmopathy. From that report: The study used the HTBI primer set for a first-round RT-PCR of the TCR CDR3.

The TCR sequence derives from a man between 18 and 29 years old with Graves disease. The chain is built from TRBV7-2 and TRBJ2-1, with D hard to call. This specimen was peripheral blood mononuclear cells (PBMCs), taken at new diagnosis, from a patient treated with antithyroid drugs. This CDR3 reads CTSSLVGREEQFF. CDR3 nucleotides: TGTACCAGCAGCTTAGTAGGAAGGGAAGAGCAGTTCTTC.